This TCR beta chain was documented in a study of identical twins. MiXCR was run by TCRdb on the 5' RACE reads, yielding one entry per CDR3 protein. The sample holds about 700,000 distinct CDR3 sequences; approximately 6% are singletons and the top ten take roughly 1.8%. This clonotype was seen repeatedly, ten times or more. Trimming took off 6 bases at V and 1 base at J, with 12 bases between the two ends. Germline V gives CDR1 SQVTM, CDR2 ANQGSEA. CDR3 length equals 13 residues. Sequencing used naive T cells sorted from blood. The chain joins TRBV29-1 to TRBJ1-2; the D is unclear. This sequence was found in a man aged 18 to 29 in good health. The CDR3 protein is CSVRGVLNYGYTF. The DNA of the CDR3 is TGCAGCGTGCGGGGTGTGCTTAACTATGGCTACACCTTC.